Listed below are T cell receptor beta chains from one sample, sequenced in a study of cytomegalovirus exposure and HLA in healthy donors. The repertoire was sequenced with immunoSEQ multiplex PCR; TCRdb's copy has only in-frame clones and lacks some. This table holds about 120,000 clones, roughly 76% found once. The sequenced material came from PBMCs. The receptor source for this set is a man aged 50 to 60 in good health and CMV-seropositive. Both conserved end residues are trimmed from each CDR3.

j_call: TRBJ2-2
v_call: TRBV28
cdr3_aa: ASSLIWGQLF

j_call: TRBJ2-2
v_call: TRBV5-4
cdr3_aa: ASSLAGRGNTGELF

j_call: TRBJ2-2
v_call: TRBV6-1
cdr3_aa: ASSDRDRASLF

j_call: TRBJ2-6
v_call: TRBV29-1
cdr3_aa: SVDQGALSGANVLT

j_call: TRBJ2-2
v_call: TRBV6-5
cdr3_aa: ASSYELGGELF

j_call: TRBJ1-2
v_call: TRBV11-2
cdr3_aa: ASSIDSRGISGYT

j_call: TRBJ2-2
v_call: TRBV27
cdr3_aa: ASSFVVSGGELF

j_call: TRBJ2-5
v_call: TRBV6-5
cdr3_aa: ASIHIETQY

j_call: TRBJ2-7
v_call: TRBV7-6
cdr3_aa: ASSFPDTRVYEQY

j_call: TRBJ2-3
v_call: TRBV11-3
cdr3_aa: ASSLGGTSGSTSTDTQY

j_call: TRBJ2-5
v_call: TRBV6-5
cdr3_aa: ASRVQMAQETQY

j_call: TRBJ2-5
v_call: TRBV5-6
cdr3_aa: ASSRQGNLNQY

j_call: TRBJ1-5
v_call: TRBV10-2
cdr3_aa: ASLDRKSSNQPQH

j_call: TRBJ2-3
v_call: TRBV7-9
cdr3_aa: ASSYEGPDTQY

j_call: TRBJ2-3
v_call: TRBV9
cdr3_aa: ASSDVAGPDTQY

j_call: TRBJ2-5
v_call: TRBV2
cdr3_aa: ASTVDWGGQETQY

j_call: TRBJ2-5
v_call: TRBV28
cdr3_aa: ASSPRDRGRETQY

j_call: TRBJ1-1
v_call: TRBV18
cdr3_aa: ASSPYSQNTEAF

j_call: TRBJ2-3
v_call: TRBV5-1
cdr3_aa: ASSPGTGIPTDTQY

j_call: TRBJ1-1
v_call: TRBV18
cdr3_aa: ASSPGQGTEAF

j_call: TRBJ2-2
v_call: TRBV5-1
cdr3_aa: ASSSDRGNTGELF

j_call: TRBJ2-1
v_call: TRBV9
cdr3_aa: ASGGGAYNEQF

j_call: TRBJ2-3
v_call: TRBV7-2
cdr3_aa: ASSLAFTDTQY

j_call: TRBJ1-4
v_call: TRBV28
cdr3_aa: ASSFTGTGGEKLF